Listed here is a single T cell receptor (beta chain). This receptor's antigen is unknown. The record has no base qualities; no much larger clone is one base away. The sample is drawn from a study of OX40 agonist ivuxolimab in advanced cancers. Notes on the research overall: Ivuxolimab was a fully human IgG2 agonistic monoclonal antibody targeting the costimulatory receptor OX40 (CD134). Intravenous ivuxolimab was administered to patients every 2 weeks at six dose levels: 0.01, 0.1, 0.3, 1.5, 3 and 10 mg/kg. In the dose-escalation cohort, 82.7% of patients were male, and the mean age was approximately 55 years, with a range of roughly 20 to 85. Three dose-escalation patients achieved partial responses, one with hepatocellular carcinoma and two with cutaneous melanoma. The point of sequencing TCRbeta in the periphery was to test whether ivuxolimab changed TCR sequence diversity and drove clonal T-cell expansion. Prior anti-PD-1, anti-PD-L1 or anti-CTLA-4 therapy was permitted, and checkpoint inhibitors had been received by 30% to 40% of dose-escalation patients. The paper covers the monotherapy dose-escalation part of the phase I ivuxolimab trial, which included N of about 50 patients. Among the approximately 50 dose-escalation patients, around 20 had hepatocellular carcinoma, around 15 melanoma, 9 renal cell carcinoma and 9 head and neck cancer. The full study reports these points: The antigen specificity of the clonally expanded peripheral T cells was not determined. In the 0.1-3.0 mg/kg groups, partial responders were among the patients with the lowest normalized peripheral clonal expansion, particularly in CD8+ T cells. Low levels of normalized T-cell clonal expansion were also shown by some nonresponding patients. After ivuxolimab, expanded clones were on average more numerous among CD8+ T cells than among CD4+ T cells. At doses from 0.1 to 3.0 mg/kg, clonal expansion was seen in both CD4+ and CD8+ blood T cells between baseline and week 6.

Genomic DNA was extracted from sorted cells for sequencing of the TCRbeta CDR3 region. TCRbeta CDR3 regions were sequenced using the immunoSEQ Assay. Drawn from immuneACCESS, this table holds only the in-frame rearrangements with V and J called that TCRdb kept. Clones are partly lost; checked studies trace under half to an unresolved V gene and leave the rest unexplained. The sample contains some 15,000 clones, 65% to 90% of them found a single time. The top ten constitute approximately 45% of the sample. The trial excluded patients who had a history of autoimmune disease or were on systemic immunosuppression. In every dose cohort, peripheral blood was drawn for TCR sequencing at baseline, cycle 4 day 1, and cycle 7 day 1. The samples were taken from a phase I, first-in-human, multicenter, open-label dose-escalation trial of ivuxolimab. Adults with locally advanced or metastatic head and neck squamous cell, hepatocellular, melanoma or renal cell carcinoma were enrolled in the trial. Before TCR sequencing, CD4+ T cells and CD8+ T cells from peripheral blood were sorted into separate populations.

The CDR3 spans 15 residues, from the cysteine through the phenylalanine. Only the CDR3 region is kept as DNA, spanning 45 bases read in frame from base 1. A distance of 11 bases separates the germline ends of V and J, which lose 1 base and 4 bases respectively. The germline V gene supplies CDR1 SGHAT and CDR2 FQNNGV. The sequence links TRBV11-2 to TRBJ1-3, with TRBD1 tentatively as D gene (5 bases match). The TCR sequence derives from an adult with an advanced solid tumor such as melanoma, head and neck, liver or kidney cancer. Specimen: CD4+ or CD8+ T cells sorted from blood, collected in a trial of the OX40 agonist ivuxolimab. The DNA is as follows: TGTGCCAGCAGCTTAGTTGACAGCCCCGGAAACACCATATATTTT. This is translated as CASSLVDSPGNTIYF. When the CDR3 is completed using the reference TRBV11-2 and TRBJ1-3 genes on either side, the full variable domain is EAGVAQSPRYKIIEKRQSVAFWCNPISGHATLYWYQQILGQGPKLLIQFQNNGVVDDSQLPKDRFSAERLKGVDSTLKIQPAKLEDSAVYLCASSLVDSPGNTIYFGEGSWLTVV.